A single sample is the source of the 12 T cell receptor beta chains below, sequenced in a study of graft-versus-host responses after intestinal transplantation. Plating of some 200,000 CFSE-labeled responder cells was done together with some 200,000 irradiated, violet-dye-labeled stimulator cells. The protocol was immunoSEQ multiplex PCR, while the TCRdb copy is restricted to in-frame clones and leaves out a portion. The sample gives about 17,000 clones, around 42% of which show up once; about 3.5% is in the top ten. This specimen consisted of alloreactive CD8+ T cells from a mixed lymphocyte reaction culture, obtained before intestinal transplant. The subset: CFSE-low proliferating T cells sorted from roughly six-day pre-transplant mixed lymphocyte reaction (GvH or HvG direction). These receptors originate from a human patient who received an intestinal transplant.

The V gene is TRBV7-7, the J gene TRBJ2-7; 7 bases match TRBD1. Germline assignment: CDR1 SSHAT and CDR2 FNYEAQ (reference sequence). This CDR3 contains 13 residues. The junction had 3 bases not matched to a gene; V was cut back by 5 bases and J by 2 bases. This CDR3 is CASSTGVAYEQYF. The DNA of the CDR3 is TGTGCCAGCAGCACAGGGGTGGCCTACGAGCAGTACTTC.

By its share, this clone is medium-sized (0.01 to 0.1%). The chain has TRBV4-1 and TRBJ1-4; 12 bases map to TRBD1. The CDR3 spans 16 residues. Per the germline V gene, CDR1 is MGHRA and CDR2 is YSYEKL. With 6 bases clipped from V and 5 bases from J, the junction kept 7 bases outside the gene matches. CDR3 DNA: TGCGCCAGCAGTCCCGGGACAGGGGGCATAAATGAAAAACTGTTTTTT. It codes for CASSPGTGGINEKLFF.

The rearrangement links TRBV5-8 to TRBJ2-4; D remains unclear. Trimming stripped 4 bases from V and 0 bases from J, with 23 bases between. The CDR3 consists of 19 residues. Germline-derived CDR1 and CDR2 are SGHTS and YDEGEE. The CDR3 reads CASSQLSLPGPLAKNIQYF. The CDR3 DNA sequence: TGTGCCAGCAGCCAACTCAGCCTTCCCGGACCGCTAGCCAAAAACATTCAGTACTTC.

The chain couples TRBV29-1 to TRBJ2-6; no clear D gene. Germline loops: CDR1 SQVTM, CDR2 ANQGSEA. V gave up 3 bases and J gave up 0 bases, with 6 bases separating them. This CDR3 has 14 amino acids. Here the CDR3 reads CSVEAASGANVLTF. CDR3 sequence (DNA): TGCAGCGTTGAGGCAGCCTCTGGGGCCAACGTCCTGACTTTC.

This chain joins TRBV5-1 and TRBJ2-3; TRBD1 matches at 8 bases. J was trimmed by 4 bases and V by 4 bases; bases with no gene match: 5. From germline, CDR1 is SGHRS and CDR2 YFSETQ. The CDR3 is made up of 14 amino acids. CDR3 in amino acids: CASSPPDRADTQYF. In nucleotides, the CDR3 is TGCGCCAGCAGCCCTCCGGACAGGGCAGATACGCAGTATTTT.

Only a few counts were recorded for this clone. V and J are TRBV11-2 and TRBJ2-3; tentatively, D is TRBD2 (5 bases). Germline V gene data show CDR1 as SGHAT and CDR2 as FQNNGV. CDR3 length equals 13 residues. V was clipped by 1 base and J by 8 bases, with 10 bases between them. The CDR3, as DNA: TGTGCCAGCAGCTTAGCAGACTATAGTACGCAGTATTTT. It yields the protein CASSLADYSTQYF.

This clone was observed a few times. The chain joins TRBV18 to TRBJ1-1, with no clear D. CDR1 KGHSH and CDR2 LQKENI come from the germline V gene. The germline V and J ends were trimmed by 1 base and 5 bases, with 29 bases remaining between them. CDR3 size: 20 residues. CDR3 protein: CASSPLFFFRPVTTGTEAFF. For the CDR3, the DNA is TGTGCCAGCTCACCACTCTTTTTTTTTAGGCCCGTTACTACGGGTACTGAAGCTTTCTTT.

The chain has TRBV4-2 and TRBJ2-4; TRBD2 matches at 10 bases. The germline V gene encodes CDR1 LGHNA and CDR2 YNFKEQ. After removal of 0 bases from V and 7 bases from J, the junction contained 3 bases not matched to a gene. The CDR3 sequence is 15 residues long. The CDR3 DNA reads as TGTGCCAGCAGCCAAGAAGAAGCGGGAGGGAACATTCAGTACTTC. Translation gives CASSQEEAGGNIQYF.

This clone was found a few times. V gene TRBV27 combines with J gene TRBJ2-1; no clear D. The CDR3 sequence is 17 residues long. V was shortened by 5 bases and J by 3 bases, with 20 bases between the two germline ends. Germline V gene lookup returns CDR1 MNHEY and CDR2 SMNVEV (reference sequence). The CDR3 protein is CASSPISSIGFYNEQFF. The CDR3 nucleotides are TGTGCCAGCAGTCCTATATCTAGTATCGGATTCTACAATGAGCAGTTCTTC.

As to this clone: A read error may produce the germline difference seen at one junction end. CDR3 amino acids: CAGSQPGYQETQYF. CDR3 nucleotide sequence: TGTGCCGGCAGCCAGCCCGGGTACCAAGAGACCCAGTACTTC. J is TRBJ2-5 and V is TRBV7-6; no clear D. Germline V gene lookup returns CDR1 SGHVS and CDR2 FNYEAQ. This CDR3 contains 14 residues.

This chain connects TRBV19 to TRBJ1-1; no definite D call. V was cut by 11 bases and J by 7 bases, with 14 bases left in between. The CDR3 contains 11 residues. Germline lookup yields CDR1 LNHDA and CDR2 SQIVND (reference sequence). CDR3 protein: CASPWWLEAFF. CDR3 nucleotides: TGTGCCTCACCCTGGTGGCTTGAAGCTTTCTTT.

This chain links TRBV6-5 with TRBJ2-5; D unresolved. CDR1 is MNHEY and CDR2 is SVGAGI in the germline V gene. The V end was cut by 7 bases, the J end by 0 bases, with 6 bases between. The CDR3 is 12 amino acids. The CDR3 loop is CASKGHQETQYF. In nucleotides, the CDR3 is TGTGCCAGCAAAGGCCACCAAGAGACCCAGTACTTC.